This T cell receptor (beta chain) originates from a study of T cells and Merkel cell carcinoma outcomes. Overall study results and limits: Reportedly, T-cell repertoire with density predicts Merkel cell carcinoma outcomes.

A remark on this clone: No antigen is known for it.

The CDR3 has 18 amino acids. Trimming cost V 2 bases and J 0 bases, with 16 bases left between them. Germline CDR1 and CDR2: KGHSH and LQKENI. Clones were sequenced by immunoSEQ multiplex PCR, and TCRdb holds only the in-frame ones, with some missing. The table records some 21,000 clones, almost 85% of them present only once. What was sequenced was tumor tissue from Merkel cell carcinoma. J is TRBJ2-2 and V is TRBV18; D call uncertain. The receptor's source is a human donor with Merkel cell carcinoma. The CDR3 is CASSPERTLRSNTGELFF. The CDR3 coding sequence is TGTGCCAGCTCACCAGAGCGAACCCTTAGATCGAACACCGGGGAGCTGTTTTTT. Supplemented by reference TRBV18 and TRBJ2-2, the full variable domain reads NAGVMQNPRHLVRRRGQEARLRCSPMKGHSHVYWYRQLPEEGLKFMVYLQKENIIDESGMPKERFSAEFPKEGPSILRIQQVVRGDSAAYFCASSPERTLRSNTGELFFGEGSRLTVL.